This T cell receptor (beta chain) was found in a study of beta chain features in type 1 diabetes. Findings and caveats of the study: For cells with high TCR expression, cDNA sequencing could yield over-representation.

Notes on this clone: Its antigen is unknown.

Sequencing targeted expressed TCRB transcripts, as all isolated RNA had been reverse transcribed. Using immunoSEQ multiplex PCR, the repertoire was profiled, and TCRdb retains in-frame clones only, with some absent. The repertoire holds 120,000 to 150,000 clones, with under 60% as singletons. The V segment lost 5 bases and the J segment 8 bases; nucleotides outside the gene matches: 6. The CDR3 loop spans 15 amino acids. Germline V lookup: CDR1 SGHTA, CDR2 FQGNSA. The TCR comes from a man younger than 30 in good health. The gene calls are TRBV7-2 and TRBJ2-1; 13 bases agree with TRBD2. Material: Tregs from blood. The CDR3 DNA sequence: TGTGCCAGCAGCACCCGGACTAGCGGGGGTGATGAGCAGTTCTTC. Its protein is CASSTRTSGGDEQFF. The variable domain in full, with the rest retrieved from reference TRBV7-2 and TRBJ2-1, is GAGVSQSPSNKVTEKGKDVELRCDPISGHTALYWYRQSLGQGLEFLIYFQGNSAPDKSGLPSDRFSAERTGGSVSTLTIQRTQQEDSAVYLCASSTRTSGGDEQFFGPGTRLTVL.